This T cell receptor (beta chain) was captured in a study of blood T cell repertoires in COVID-19. Study-level information: Acute-phase and convalescent COVID-19 samples originated in the United States, Italy and Spain.

The CDR3 is 15 amino acids. Germline lookup yields CDR1 LNHDA and CDR2 SQIVND (reference sequence). With 5 bases removed from V and 0 bases from J, the gap between germline ends came to 12 bases. Sequenced by immunoSEQ multiplex PCR; TCRdb stores in-frame clones only, minus some. The sample comprises 250,000 or so clones, around 90% of which are singletons, and about 4% rests with the top ten. Across 20 to 25 US areas, participants ranged in age from roughly 18 to 95 years. Assignments of participants to cohorts depended upon their own reported clinical history. The specimen was PBMCs or T cells enriched from blood (not recorded which). V and J are TRBV19 and TRBJ2-3; D gene ambiguous. This sequence was found in a woman in her 30s with acute COVID-19. CDR3 sequence: CASSQGTTSTDTQYF. The CDR3 DNA reads as TGTGCCAGTAGTCAAGGCACGACTAGCACAGATACGCAGTATTTT. The variable domain in full, completed from reference TRBV19 and TRBJ2-3, reads DGGITQSPKYLFRKEGQNVTLSCEQNLNHDAMYWYRQDPGQGLRLIYYSQIVNDFQKGDIAEGYSVSREKKESFPLTVTSAQKNPTAFYLCASSQGTTSTDTQYFGPGTRLTVL.